This TCR gamma chain derives from a study of γδ T cells in repeated Plasmodium falciparum infection. TCRdb reprocessed the multiplex PCR reads using CATT. The sample includes approximately 28,000 gamma-chain clones, around 3% of them seen just once. Comments on this clone: The translation of this DNA and the TCRdb protein of a much larger clone differ at residue 16, probably owing to a read error; the protein shown here is translated from the DNA.

The sequenced sample was gamma-delta T cells from blood. This clonotype was obtained from a pool of human donors (malaria-infected and uninfected, not separated).

CDR3 amino acids: CALWEVNEQELGKKIEVF. The CDR3 DNA reads TGTGCCTTGTGGGAGGTGAACGAGCAAGAGTTGGGCAAAAAAATCGAGGTATTT. J gene calling gave no result, while the V gene is TRGV9. Germline lookup yields CDR1 GITISATS and CDR2 ISYDGTV (reference sequence). The CDR3 has 18 amino acids.